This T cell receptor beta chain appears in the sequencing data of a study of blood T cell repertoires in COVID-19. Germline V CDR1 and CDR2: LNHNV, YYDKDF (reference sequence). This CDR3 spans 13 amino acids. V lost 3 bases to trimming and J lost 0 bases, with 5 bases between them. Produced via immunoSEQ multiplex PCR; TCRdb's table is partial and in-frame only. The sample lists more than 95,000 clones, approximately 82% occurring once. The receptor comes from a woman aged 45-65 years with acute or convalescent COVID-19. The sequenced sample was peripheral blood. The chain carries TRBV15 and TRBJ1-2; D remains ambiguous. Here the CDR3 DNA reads TGTGCCACCAGCAGCGGAGCTAACTATGGCTACACCTTC. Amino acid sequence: CATSSGANYGYTF.